The next 21 T cell receptor beta chains were all read from a single sample in a study of T cell repertoires in ileal Crohn's disease. The protocol was immunoSEQ multiplex PCR, while the TCRdb copy is restricted to in-frame clones and leaves out a portion. Of more than 9,500 clones listed, just over 75% are singletons. The sequencing input was ileal tissue. These receptors were collected from an adult with Crohn's disease.

The V call is TRBV6-5, the J call TRBJ1-5; 7 nucleotides agree with TRBD1. Germline V gene sequence: CDR1 MNHEY, CDR2 SVGAGI. CDR3 length equals 14 residues. V lost 6 bases to trimming and J lost 2 bases; unmatched junction nucleotides: 4. The CDR3 region has the DNA TGTGCCAGCAGCCGAGGGGGCGGCAATCAGCCCCAGCATTTT. It codes for CASSRGGGNQPQHF.

The chain uses TRBV28 and TRBJ2-3, with TRBD2 matching over 9 bases. Germline V gene lookup returns CDR1 MDHEN and CDR2 SYDVKM. V shed 6 bases, J shed 4 bases, and the junction held 8 bases outside the gene matches. The CDR3 runs to 15 residues. DNA of the CDR3: TGTGCCAGCAGCCCGGGGCGGGGGGGATCAGATACGCAGTATTTT. Its protein is CASSPGRGGSDTQYF. The whole variable domain, filled in from reference TRBV28 and TRBJ2-3, reads DVKVTQSSRYLVKRTGEKVFLECVQDMDHENMFWYRQDPGLGLRLIYFSYDVKMKEKGDIPEGYSVSREKKERFSLILESASTNQTSMYLCASSPGRGGSDTQYFGPGTRLTVL.

The chain has TRBV27 and TRBJ1-1; maybe TRBD1 (6 bases). The CDR3 is made up of 15 amino acids. V lost 7 bases to trimming and J lost 1 base, with 16 bases between them. The germline V gene has CDR1 MNHEY and CDR2 SMNVEV (reference sequence). CDR3 residues: CASTLSGQSNTEAFF. DNA for the CDR3: TGTGCCAGCACATTGTCGGGACAATCGAACACTGAAGCTTTCTTT.

The chain uses TRBV2 and TRBJ1-4; D is possibly TRBD1 (5 bases). V lost 9 bases and J lost 2, with 16 bases in between. The CDR3 is 15 residues long. CDR1 SNHLY and CDR2 FYNNEI come from the germline V gene. The CDR3 reads CASSFQGSTNEKLFF. CDR3 sequence (DNA): TGTGCCAGTTCATTCCAGGGAAGTACTAATGAAAAACTGTTTTTT.

The V and J genes are TRBV11-2 and TRBJ1-2, with 7 bases aligning to TRBD1. The CDR3 has 14 amino acids. The V gene end was trimmed by 5 bases and the J gene end by 4 bases; junction bases not matched to a gene: 7. The germline V gene encodes CDR1 SGHAT and CDR2 FQNNGV. CDR3 sequence: CASSKRQGSYGYTF. In DNA form, the CDR3 reads TGTGCCAGCAGCAAGCGACAGGGTAGCTATGGCTACACCTTC.

The gene calls are TRBV7-2 and TRBJ1-2; D is perhaps TRBD1 (6 bases). The CDR3 covers 15 residues. In germline, CDR1 is SGHTA, CDR2 FQGNSA. The ends were cut back, 1 base at V and 6 bases at J, with 15 bases in the middle. In DNA form, the CDR3 reads TGTGCCAGCAGCTTAGAAGGGTTCAGGGGCCATGGCTACACCTTC. It yields the protein CASSLEGFRGHGYTF.

J is TRBJ2-1 and V is TRBV9, with 12 bases matching TRBD2. This CDR3 spans 17 amino acids. The J segment lost 8 bases and the V segment lost 3 bases, leaving 12 bases of the junction unmatched. The germline V gene encodes CDR1 SGDLS and CDR2 YYNGEE. CDR3 nucleotides: TGTGCCAGCAGCGCCTCACCGACTAGCGGGAGTGTCTATGAGCAGTTCTTC. Its protein is CASSASPTSGSVYEQFF.

This chain connects TRBV2 to TRBJ2-1; 8 bases are a match to TRBD2. Looked up from germline, CDR1 is SNHLY and CDR2 is FYNNEI. J was trimmed by 0 bases and V by 7 bases; bases with no gene match: 5. This CDR3 contains 15 residues. CDR3 loop: CASIRLASSYNEQFF. CDR3 nucleotides: TGTGCCAGCATCAGACTAGCGAGCTCCTACAATGAGCAGTTCTTC.

This chain joins TRBV6-1 and TRBJ1-4, with D perhaps TRBD1 (6 bases). This CDR3 has 16 residues. The V gene lost 1 base and the J gene lost 0 bases, with 9 bases spanning the gap. Germline V gives CDR1 MNHNS, CDR2 SASEGT. The CDR3 DNA reads as TGTGCCAGCAGTGAAGGCAGGGGAGCAACTAATGAAAAACTGTTTTTT. Translating it yields CASSEGRGATNEKLFF.

This rearrangement joins TRBV18 to TRBJ1-4; D is unresolved. Germline assignment: CDR1 KGHSH and CDR2 LQKENI. Trimming shortened V by 0 bases and J by 8 bases, and 16 bases separated the two germline ends. The CDR3 runs to 16 residues. CDR3 amino acids: CASSPPEFRMREKLFF. The CDR3 nucleotides are TGTGCCAGCTCACCACCGGAGTTTAGGATGAGGGAAAAACTGTTTTTT.

This chain uses TRBV11-2 with TRBJ2-5; 8 bases match TRBD1. V lost 6 bases and J lost 4; bases outside the gene matches: 4. The V gene's germline CDR1 is SGHAT and CDR2 FQNNGV. There are 13 residues in the CDR3. The CDR3 here is CASRKDRAETQYF. The CDR3 nucleotides read TGTGCCAGCAGGAAGGACAGGGCAGAGACCCAGTACTTC.

The V call is TRBV15, the J call TRBJ1-4; 7 bases are shared with TRBD1. In germline, CDR1 is LNHNV, CDR2 YYDKDF (reference sequence). The CDR3 covers 15 residues. V shed 0 bases, J shed 3 bases, and the junction held 1 base outside the gene matches. As DNA, the CDR3 is TGTGCCACCAGCAGAGACGACAGGGCTAATGAAAAACTGTTTTTT. Protein: CATSRDDRANEKLFF.

V and J are TRBV5-1 and TRBJ2-3; tentatively, D is TRBD2 (6 bases). The CDR3 has 12 residues. V shed 7 bases and J shed 7 bases, with 13 bases lying between them. Germline values: CDR1 SGHRS, CDR2 YFSETQ. CDR3 nucleotides: TGCGCCAGCTTTTCCCGGGACTATACGCAGTATTTT. Protein: CASFSRDYTQYF.

In its sample, this clone was seen once. This chain joins TRBV7-2 and TRBJ1-5, with 8 nucleotides matching TRBD1. The CDR3 is made up of 16 amino acids. Germline V gene data show CDR1 as SGHTA and CDR2 as FQGNSA. With 4 bases clipped from V and 0 bases from J, the junction kept 5 bases outside the gene matches. The CDR3 DNA follows: TGTGCCAGCAGCTCCTGGACAGGGACTAGCAATCAGCCCCAGCATTTT. Its protein product is CASSSWTGTSNQPQHF.

V and J are TRBV7-2 and TRBJ1-2; 7 bases line up with TRBD1. The germline CDR1 and CDR2 sequences are SGHTA and FQGNSA. The CDR3 length is 15 residues. Trimming cost V 4 bases and J 2 bases; bases outside gene matches: 7. The CDR3 protein is CASSSTGTLNYGYTF. In nucleotides, the CDR3 is TGTGCCAGCAGCTCGACAGGGACTTTAAACTATGGCTACACCTTC.

This chain links TRBV25-1 with TRBJ1-5; D is possibly TRBD1 (6 bases). In germline, CDR1 is MGHDK, CDR2 SYGVNS. This CDR3 is built from 13 residues. V was trimmed by 3 bases and J by 6 bases, leaving 9 bases between them. This chain's CDR3 is CASSEGAGQPQHF. CDR3 in DNA: TGTGCCAGCAGTGAGGGGGCCGGTCAGCCCCAGCATTTT.

This clone was counted once. V is TRBV11-3 and J is TRBJ2-3, with 8 bases lining up with TRBD1. The CDR3 extends over 17 amino acids. Germline lookup yields CDR1 SGHNT and CDR2 YENEEA. The J segment lost 2 bases and the V segment lost 4 bases, leaving 11 bases of the junction unmatched. Here the CDR3 reads CASSSDMQGAITDTQYF. CDR3 coding DNA: TGTGCCAGCAGCTCCGATATGCAGGGGGCTATCACAGATACGCAGTATTTT.

In this sample, this clone turned up once. The J gene is TRBJ1-2, the V gene TRBV4-1; 10 bases are shared with TRBD1. CDR1 and CDR2 from the germline V gene are MGHRA and YSYEKL. Trimming took 4 bases from V and 6 from J; bases not matched to a gene: 5. The CDR3 is 14 amino acids. The CDR3 sequence is CASSRSGTGDGYTF. The CDR3 coding sequence is TGCGCCAGCAGCCGCTCCGGGACAGGGGATGGCTACACCTTC.

This chain uses TRBV5-1 with TRBJ2-5; 8 nucleotides agree with TRBD2. The CDR3 extends over 14 amino acids. V lost 4 bases, J lost 2 bases, and 4 bases stayed unmatched. The germline V gene encodes CDR1 SGHRS and CDR2 YFSETQ. In DNA form, the CDR3 reads TGCGCCAGCAGCGCGGGGGGTAGGCAAGAGACCCAGTACTTC. Amino acids: CASSAGGRQETQYF.

This chain joins TRBV2 and TRBJ2-7; 8 nucleotides line up with TRBD2. Germline assignment: CDR1 SNHLY and CDR2 FYNNEI. This CDR3 is built from 14 residues. The junction had 11 bases not matched to a gene; V was cut back by 7 bases and J by 6 bases. CDR3 nucleotide sequence: TGTGCCAGCACCAATCAGGGAGCGGGGGCCGAGCAGTACTTC. It translates to CASTNQGAGAEQYF.

CDR3: CSVTNREPYEQYF. CDR3 sequence (DNA): TGCAGCGTCACAAACAGGGAGCCCTACGAGCAGTACTTC. This chain uses TRBV29-1 with TRBJ2-7; a weak D match, TRBD1 (6 bases). The V end was cut by 6 bases, the J end by 2 bases, with 14 bases between. Per germline, CDR1 SQVTM and CDR2 ANQGSEA. The CDR3 length is 13 residues.